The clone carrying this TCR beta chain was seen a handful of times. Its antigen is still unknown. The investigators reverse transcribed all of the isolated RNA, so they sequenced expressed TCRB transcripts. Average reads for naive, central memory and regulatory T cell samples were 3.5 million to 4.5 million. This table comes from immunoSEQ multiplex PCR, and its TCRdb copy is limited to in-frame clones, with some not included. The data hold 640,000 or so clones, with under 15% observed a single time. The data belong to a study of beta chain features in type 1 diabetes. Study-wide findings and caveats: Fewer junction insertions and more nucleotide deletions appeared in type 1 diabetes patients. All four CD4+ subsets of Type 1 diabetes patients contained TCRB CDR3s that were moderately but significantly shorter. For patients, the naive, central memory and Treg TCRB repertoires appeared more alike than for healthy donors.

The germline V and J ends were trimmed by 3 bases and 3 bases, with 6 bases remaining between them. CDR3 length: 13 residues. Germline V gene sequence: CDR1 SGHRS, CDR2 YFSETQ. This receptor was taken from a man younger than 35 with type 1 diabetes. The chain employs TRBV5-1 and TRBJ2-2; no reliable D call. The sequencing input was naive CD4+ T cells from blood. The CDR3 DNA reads TGCGCCAGCAGCTCCGCCTACACCGGGGAGCTGTTTTTT. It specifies CASSSAYTGELFF.